These 9 T cell receptor beta chains share one sample of origin, sequenced in a study of metastatic and nonmetastatic thyroid tumors. Using MiXCR, TCRdb reanalyzed the PCR reads. The sample consists of around 8,400 clones, around 40% of them appearing once. Thyroid surgery was preceded by no treatment in any patient. The sequencing input was tumor tissue. The receptors derive from a male donor with papillary thyroid cancer or a benign thyroid nodule (not recorded which). Some clones in this sample may be carry-over from other donors' samples.

Remarks on this clone: One junction end does not reproduce the germline sequence, and a read error may be involved. The genes are TRBV28 and TRBJ2-7, with TRBD2 identical over 10 bases. The CDR3 runs to 15 residues. The V gene's germline CDR1 is MDHEN and CDR2 SYDVKM. This chain's CDR3 is CASILELAGRGEQYF. The CDR3 DNA sequence: TGTGCCAGCATTTTAGAACTAGCGGGACGAGGCGAGCAGTACTTC.

V gene TRBV20-1 combines with J gene TRBJ2-7, with D possibly TRBD1 on 5 matching bases. The length of the CDR3 is 13 residues. V was pared by 3 bases and J by 5 bases, with 14 bases between. The germline CDR1 and CDR2 sequences are DFQATT and SNEGSKA (reference sequence). The CDR3 here is CSASSQGEDEQYF. As DNA, the CDR3 is TGCAGTGCTAGTAGTCAGGGTGAGGACGAGCAGTACTTC.

This clone was seen a few times. The chain is built from TRBV6-2 or TRBV6-3 and TRBJ2-7; D might be TRBD2 (5 bases). CDR3 length: 14 residues. Germline CDR1 MNHEY, CDR2 SVGEGT. Trimming took 7 bases from V and 2 from J, leaving 15 bases between them. The DNA of the CDR3 is TGTGCCAGCATCTCCGGGATCCTTCCCTACGAGCAGTACTTC. Translating it yields CASISGILPYEQYF.

V and J are TRBV30 and TRBJ2-7; possible D gene TRBD2, 6 bases. Germline-derived CDR1 and CDR2 are GTSNPN and SVGIG (reference sequence). Deletions cut 1 base from V and 3 bases from J, with 13 bases between. The length of the CDR3 is 14 residues. In DNA, the CDR3 is TGTGCCTGGAGTGGGCGGGGCTCCCTCTACGAGCAGTACTTC. Amino acids: CAWSGRGSLYEQYF.

V usage is TRBV12-3 or TRBV12-4 and J usage is TRBJ2-7; 10 bases are shared with TRBD1. CDR3 length equals 13 residues. V lost 4 bases and J lost 3; bases outside the gene matches: 0. For the CDR3, the DNA is TGTGCCAGCAGTTGGACAGGGGGCTACGAGCAGTACTTC. As protein: CASSWTGGYEQYF.

The CDR3 nucleotides are TGTGCCAGCAGGGGGACAGGGGGGTCAACTAATGAAAAACTGTTTTTT. This gives the protein CASRGTGGSTNEKLFF. This chain connects TRBV28 to TRBJ1-4; TRBD1 matches 11 bases. The J segment lost 0 bases and the V segment lost 6 bases, leaving 3 bases of the junction unmatched. The germline gives CDR1 MDHEN, CDR2 SYDVKM. This CDR3 comprises 16 residues.

This clone appeared a few times. J is TRBJ2-5 and V is TRBV7-6; D unresolved. Trimming stripped 1 base from V and 7 bases from J, with 10 bases between. Germline CDR1 is SGHVS and CDR2 is FNYEAQ. This CDR3 spans 13 amino acids. For the CDR3, the DNA is TGTGCCAGCAGCTTAGGGCAGACGACGACCCAGTACTTC. It translates to CASSLGQTTTQYF.

The V and J genes are TRBV9 and TRBJ2-1; no clear D gene. The CDR3 loop spans 16 amino acids. Trimming cost V 4 bases and J 7 bases, with 21 bases left between them. Germline V gene data show CDR1 as SGDLS and CDR2 as YYNGEE. Here the CDR3 reads CASSPILQPPGNEQFF. In nucleotides, the CDR3 is TGTGCCAGCAGCCCAATCCTACAGCCCCCAGGAAATGAGCAGTTCTTC. Filled out from reference TRBV9 and TRBJ2-1, the complete variable domain reads DSGVTQTPKHLITATGQRVTLRCSPRSGDLSVYWYQQSLDQGLQFLIQYYNGEERAKGNILERFSAQQFPDLHSELNLSSLELGDSALYFCASSPILQPPGNEQFFGPGTRLTVL.

V is TRBV18 and J is TRBJ2-7; D ambiguous. Germline V lookup: CDR1 KGHSH, CDR2 LQKENI. The CDR3 is 12 residues long. Between the trimmed V and J ends, which lost 4 bases and 6 bases, there was a span of 10 bases. CDR3 sequence (DNA): TGTGCCAGCTCACGGGCATTCGGCGAGCAGTACTTC. It is translated as CASSRAFGEQYF.